Here is one T cell receptor beta chain with its context. What it recognizes is unknown. The entry originates in a study of T cells in Graves' hyperthyroidism and ophthalmopathy. Germline loops: CDR1 DFQATT, CDR2 SNEGSKA (reference sequence). This CDR3 comprises 12 residues. V shed 5 bases, J shed 3 bases, and the junction held 1 base outside the gene matches. Study-level results: Before onset, ophthalmopathy was predicted by the model a median approximately 6.5 months earlier.

TCR beta CDR3 region amplification was performed from RNA transcripts. HTBI primers drove first-round RT-PCR of the TCR CDR3. One entry per CDR3 protein, called by TCRdb with MiXCR from the multiplex PCR reads. Among about 400,000 distinct CDR3 sequences listed, 15% to 18% were seen once. The source is a woman aged 18 to 35 with Graves' hyperthyroidism that later progressed to Graves' ophthalmopathy. The rearrangement uses TRBV20-1 and TRBJ2-7, with TRBD2 matching 10 bases. Sequencing was done on a sample of blood. CDR3 sequence (DNA): TGCAGTGCTCCTAGCGGGGGCTACGAGCAGTACTTC. Residues: CSAPSGGYEQYF.